This TCR beta chain was sequenced in a study of STAT5B mutations in CD4+ large granular lymphocyte leukemia. Study conclusions and caveats: Top patient clones used TRBV06 genes more often: 8/27 versus 2/35 in controls. No patients shared main leukemic clonotypes, though 20% to 25% appeared at low frequency elsewhere. Patient CD4-sorted repertoires looked more clonal than healthy CD4+ repertoires, even without putative leukemic clones.

This CDR3 comprises 16 residues. Germline CDR1 is SGHTA and CDR2 is FQGNSA. With V trimmed by 1 base and J by 4 bases, 3 bases remained unmatched. Source study methods: The detection floor for productive clonotype frequency was 2.59 x 10-5. The table came from immunoSEQ multiplex PCR; TCRdb's copy has only in-frame clones and leaves some out. That table is the source of V, J and clone size, and D and trimming were worked out from the DNA. The sample consists of approximately 32,000 clones, approximately 70% of them appearing once. This clone was observed a few times. Antigen unknown. This clonotype was sampled from a human donor in good health. Sequenced material: CD4+ T cells from blood buffy coats. The chain uses TRBV7-2 and TRBJ1-3, with 11 bases aligning to TRBD1. DNA for the CDR3: TGTGCCAGCAGCTTAGGAGGGACAGGGGGAGGAAACACCATATATTTT. Its translation: CASSLGGTGGGNTIYF.